Below, 25 T cell receptor beta chains from the same sample are listed, as sequenced in a study of T cell responses to AZD1222 COVID-19 vaccine. Sequencing used immunoSEQ multiplex PCR; TCRdb keeps in-frame clones, though not all of them. The sample lists roughly 100,000 clones, around 87% occurring once. The specimen was peripheral blood, collected on day 0 of AZD1222 vaccination. These receptors all stem from an adult in good health.

This clone has only a few counts. The chain recombines TRBV7-2 with TRBJ1-1; perhaps TRBD1 as D (6 bases). This CDR3 is built from 14 residues. CDR1 and CDR2 (germline): SGHTA, FQGNSA. Trimming stripped 5 bases from V and 3 bases from J, with 13 bases between. The CDR3 loop reads CASSKGGYDTEAFF. CDR3 DNA sequence: TGTGCCAGCAGCAAAGGGGGTTACGACACTGAAGCTTTCTTT.

V gene TRBV6-5 combines with J gene TRBJ2-7; 8 bases match TRBD2. Germline CDR1 reads MNHEY; CDR2 reads SVGAGI. Germline trimming cut 7 bases from V and 5 bases from J; bases unmatched to any gene: 10. The CDR3 has 14 amino acids. The chain's CDR3 is CASTPPGTRDEQYF. CDR3 sequence (DNA): TGTGCCAGCACTCCGCCCGGGACTAGAGACGAGCAGTACTTC.

V gene TRBV10-3 combines with J gene TRBJ1-1; TRBD1 aligns across 7 bases. Trimming removed 3 bases from V and 5 bases from J; junction bases left unmatched: 6. Germline V gene data show CDR1 as ENHRY and CDR2 as SYGVKD. The CDR3 consists of 14 residues. CDR3: CAISEETGLTEAFF. The CDR3, as DNA: TGTGCCATCAGTGAAGAGACAGGGCTGACTGAAGCTTTCTTT.

The chain uses TRBV29-1 and TRBJ2-1, with 9 nucleotides matching TRBD2. CDR3 length equals 14 residues. Germline V gene lookup returns CDR1 SQVTM and CDR2 ANQGSEA. V was pared by 1 base and J by 7 bases, with 5 bases of the junction left unmatched. CDR3 DNA sequence: TGCAGCGTTGAAGGCGGGAGGGCCATGAATGAGCAGTTCTTC. Its translation: CSVEGGRAMNEQFF.

V gene TRBV4-2 combines with J gene TRBJ2-2, with a tentative D call TRBD2 (6 bases). Germline CDR1 and CDR2: LGHNA and YNFKEQ. Deletions cut 1 base from V and 6 bases from J, with 12 bases between. The CDR3 length is 15 residues. CDR3 protein: CASSQAGANPGELFF. The DNA of the CDR3 is TGTGCCAGCAGCCAAGCGGGAGCCAACCCCGGGGAGCTGTTTTTT.

The chain links TRBV5-5 to TRBJ2-3; the D gene is possibly TRBD2 (5 bases). This CDR3 region has 15 residues. V lost 0 bases to trimming and J lost 3 bases, with 11 bases between them. Per the germline V gene, CDR1 is SGHKS and CDR2 is YYEKEE (reference sequence). The CDR3 DNA is TGTGCCAGCAGCTTGGCTAGCCTCAGGACAGATACGCAGTATTTT. It codes for CASSLASLRTDTQYF.

The chain uses TRBV24-1 and TRBJ1-1, with 9 bases that match TRBD1. The CDR3 consists of 15 residues. Germline CDR1 KGHDR, CDR2 SFDVKD. The J segment lost 3 bases and the V segment lost 2 bases, leaving 3 bases of the junction unmatched. The CDR3 coding sequence is TGTGCCACCAGTGATTCGGGACAGGGCGACACTGAAGCTTTCTTT. Translating it yields CATSDSGQGDTEAFF.

This sequence joins TRBV6-5 and TRBJ1-4, with 10 positions matching TRBD1. CDR1 is MNHEY and CDR2 is SVGAGI in the germline V gene. J lost 11 bases, V lost 6 bases, and 3 bases had no gene match. The CDR3 sequence is 12 residues long. CDR3 bases: TGTGCCAGCAGCCGGACAGGGGGGAAACTGTTTTTT. Protein sequence: CASSRTGGKLFF.

V usage is TRBV23-1 and J usage is TRBJ1-6, with unresolved D. TRBV23-1 is given ORF status, its function remaining uncertain. The CDR3 totals 13 residues. Trimming pared 8 bases from V and 10 bases from J, leaving 15 bases between. CDR3 protein: CASATQDQSPLHF. CDR3 DNA sequence: TGCGCCAGCGCGACCCAAGACCAGTCACCCCTCCACTTT.

This clone was picked up one time. This chain connects TRBV6-4 to TRBJ2-1; 7 bases line up with TRBD2. The CDR3 loop spans 15 amino acids. V gave up 3 bases and J gave up 6 bases; unmatched junction bases: 8. CDR1 is MRHNA, CDR2 SNTAGT, per germline. CDR3 nucleotide sequence: TGTGCCAGCAGTGAAGAGGGAGGGACGCTCAATGAGCAGTTCTTC. Protein: CASSEEGGTLNEQFF.

J is TRBJ2-5 and V is TRBV6-6; 7 bases fit TRBD2. The germline gives CDR1 MNHNY, CDR2 SVGAGI (reference sequence). V shed 8 bases, J shed 3 bases, and the junction held 9 bases outside the gene matches. The CDR3 runs to 14 residues. The CDR3 region is CASGEGASEETQYF. Written as DNA, the CDR3 is TGTGCCAGCGGGGAGGGAGCGTCCGAAGAGACCCAGTACTTC.

Only one count was recorded for this clone. The CDR3 protein is CASSLGTAGPYNEQFF. Here the CDR3 DNA reads TGTGCCAGCAGCTTGGGTACGGCAGGCCCTTACAATGAGCAGTTCTTC. The chain combines TRBV5-6 with TRBJ2-1; D not certain. V dropped 0 bases and J dropped 4 bases, with 14 bases sitting between them. The CDR3 runs 16 residues. Germline V gene lookup returns CDR1 SGHDT and CDR2 YYEEEE.

The chain has TRBV12-3 or TRBV12-4 and TRBJ2-1, with D perhaps matching TRBD1 or TRBD2 (5 bases each). The CDR3 loop spans 13 amino acids. Trimming removed 6 bases at V and 9 bases at J, with 15 bases between. The CDR3 reads CASSTSTGGEQFF. The CDR3 bases are TGTGCCAGCAGCACCTCAACAGGAGGTGAGCAGTTCTTC.

This chain joins TRBV11-2 and TRBJ2-2; D is uncertain. This CDR3 has 16 amino acids. Germline V gene sequence: CDR1 SGHAT, CDR2 FQNNGV. V lost 6 bases and J lost 2, with 16 bases in between. CDR3 sequence: CASRLQPGPNTGELFF. The DNA of the CDR3 is TGTGCCAGCAGATTACAGCCCGGACCCAACACCGGGGAGCTGTTTTTT.

This rearrangement joins TRBV29-1 to TRBJ2-5; possible D gene TRBD2, 5 bases. Looked up from germline, CDR1 is SQVTM and CDR2 is ANQGSEA. The CDR3 loop spans 13 amino acids. Trimming shortened V by 4 bases and J by 0 bases, and 9 bases separated the two germline ends. The CDR3 protein is CSVGRGNQETQYF. The CDR3 nucleotides are TGCAGCGTTGGACGGGGAAACCAAGAGACCCAGTACTTC.

The chain employs TRBV4-2 and TRBJ1-2; the D is unclear. The V gene's germline CDR1 is LGHNA and CDR2 YNFKEQ. V was shortened by 0 bases and J by 6 bases, with 14 bases between the two germline ends. The CDR3 sequence is 15 residues long. The CDR3 loop is CASSQEGSPPHGYTF. The CDR3 DNA reads as TGTGCCAGCAGCCAAGAGGGCTCCCCGCCCCATGGCTACACCTTC.

The J gene is TRBJ2-2, the V gene TRBV5-1; 7 bases map to TRBD2. The CDR3 runs 16 residues. Germline-derived CDR1 and CDR2 are SGHRS and YFSETQ. V lost 4 bases, J lost 3 bases, and 9 bases stayed unmatched. The CDR3 bases are TGCGCCAGCAGCCAAGTTTTAACTAGCGACACCGGGGAGCTGTTTTTT. It codes for CASSQVLTSDTGELFF.

The chain recombines TRBV5-8 with TRBJ1-5; possibly TRBD1 for D (6 bases). The V end was cut by 4 bases, the J end by 0 bases, with 17 bases between. The CDR3 is 17 amino acids. CDR1 SGHTS and CDR2 YDEGEE come from the germline V gene. The CDR3 region has the DNA TGTGCCAGCAGCCTCCCCGGGGCAGGGGTTAGCAATCAGCCCCAGCATTTT. It encodes CASSLPGAGVSNQPQHF.

The V call is TRBV18, the J call TRBJ2-7; TRBD2 might be the D (5 bases). CDR1 and CDR2 (germline): KGHSH, LQKENI. The CDR3 has 13 residues. Trimming shortened V by 5 bases and J by 4 bases, and 12 bases separated the two germline ends. The CDR3 DNA follows: TGTGCCAGCTCAGTCGGGAAATCTTACGAGCAGTACTTC. Protein: CASSVGKSYEQYF. The full variable domain, in which reference TRBV18 and TRBJ2-7 provide the parts outside the CDR3, is NAGVMQNPRHLVRRRGQEARLRCSPMKGHSHVYWYRQLPEEGLKFMVYLQKENIIDESGMPKERFSAEFPKEGPSILRIQQVVRGDSAAYFCASSVGKSYEQYFGPGTRLTVT.

The chain is built from TRBV6-6 and TRBJ2-1, with unresolved D. The germline gives CDR1 MNHNY, CDR2 SVGAGI (reference sequence). The CDR3 spans 10 residues. Trimming took off 2 bases at V and 8 bases at J, with 1 base between the two ends. This chain's CDR3 is CASSYDEQFF. DNA of the CDR3: TGTGCCAGCAGTTACGATGAGCAGTTCTTC.

The genes are TRBV14 and TRBJ2-2; 7 nucleotides agree with TRBD1. Germline CDR1 reads SGHDN; CDR2 reads FVKESK. The CDR3 covers 15 residues. V gave up 6 bases and J gave up 5 bases; unmatched junction bases: 9. CDR3 DNA sequence: TGTGCCAGCAGGGGACAGCCGCAACGGACCGGGGAGCTGTTTTTT. It is translated as CASRGQPQRTGELFF.

The chain joins TRBV3-1 (or the pseudogene TRBV3-2) to TRBJ2-3; 9 bases are a match to TRBD2. The CDR3 runs to 17 residues. Trimming took 3 bases from V and 6 from J; bases not matched to a gene: 13. CDR1 and CDR2 from the germline V gene are LGHDT and YNNKEL (reference sequence). CDR3 DNA: TGTGCCAGCAGCCACGAGGTTAGCGGGGGTCGCATGGATACGCAGTATTTT. Encoded protein: CASSHEVSGGRMDTQYF.

The chain couples TRBV7-6 to TRBJ1-5; tentatively, D is TRBD1 (5 bases). Trimming shortened V by 2 bases and J by 4 bases, and 9 bases separated the two germline ends. The CDR3 is made up of 14 amino acids. Germline V gene sequence: CDR1 SGHVS, CDR2 FNYEAQ. As DNA, the CDR3 is TGTGCCAGCAGCTTAATGGGGGAAAATCAGCCCCAGCATTTT. Protein: CASSLMGENQPQHF.

V gene TRBV19 combines with J gene TRBJ1-2, with TRBD1 identical over 9 bases. The CDR3 runs 15 residues. V lost 4 bases and J lost 4; bases outside the gene matches: 7. The germline V gene encodes CDR1 LNHDA and CDR2 SQIVND (reference sequence). CDR3 sequence reads: CASSTNRGRGYGYTF. The DNA for the CDR3 is TGTGCCAGTAGTACCAACAGGGGGCGAGGCTATGGCTACACCTTC.

This clone was detected only a few times. This sequence joins TRBV25-1 and TRBJ1-2; D is possibly TRBD1 (6 bases). Trimming pared 4 bases from V and 14 bases from J, leaving 14 bases between. Germline assignment: CDR1 MGHDK and CDR2 SYGVNS. The CDR3 consists of 11 residues. CDR3 residues: CASSVSGDRTF. The DNA of the CDR3 is TGTGCCAGCAGTGTTTCAGGGGATCGGACCTTC.